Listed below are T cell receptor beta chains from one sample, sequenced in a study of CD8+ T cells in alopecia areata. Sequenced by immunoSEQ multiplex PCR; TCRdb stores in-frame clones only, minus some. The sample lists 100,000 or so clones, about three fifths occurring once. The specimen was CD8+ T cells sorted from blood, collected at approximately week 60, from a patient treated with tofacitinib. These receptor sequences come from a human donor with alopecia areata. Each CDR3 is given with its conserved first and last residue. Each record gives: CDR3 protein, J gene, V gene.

CDR3aa: CASSLYSPHEQYF
j_gene: TRBJ2-7
v_gene: TRBV7-6

CDR3aa: CSAGEQFF
j_gene: TRBJ2-1
v_gene: TRBV20-1

CDR3aa: CASSLNGQSNQPQHF
j_gene: TRBJ1-5
v_gene: TRBV5-1

CDR3aa: CASSAGMGAYEQYF
j_gene: TRBJ2-7
v_gene: TRBV13

CDR3aa: CASALNQPQHF
j_gene: TRBJ1-5
v_gene: TRBV12-5

CDR3aa: CASSLVGTLNEQFF
j_gene: TRBJ2-1
v_gene: TRBV27

CDR3aa: CASSPGTVNSPLHF
j_gene: TRBJ1-6
v_gene: TRBV5-6

CDR3aa: CASSPRRREDGGLNSPLHF
j_gene: TRBJ1-6
v_gene: TRBV7-9

CDR3aa: CASSSGSIYEQYF
j_gene: TRBJ2-7
v_gene: TRBV7-9

CDR3aa: CASSQVTGSGANVLTF
j_gene: TRBJ2-6
v_gene: TRBV4-1

CDR3aa: CASIGTEAFF
j_gene: TRBJ1-1
v_gene: TRBV23-1

CDR3aa: CASSVGQFGKGSPLHF
j_gene: TRBJ1-6
v_gene: TRBV9

CDR3aa: CASSSRLLETSTDTQYF
j_gene: TRBJ2-3
v_gene: TRBV11-3

CDR3aa: CASSLDPQTGYSYELYF
j_gene: TRBJ2-7
v_gene: TRBV5-1

CDR3aa: CASEGNEKLFF
j_gene: TRBJ1-4
v_gene: TRBV6-6

CDR3aa: CASDFASGNTIYF
j_gene: TRBJ1-3
v_gene: TRBV30

CDR3aa: CASSSIGAGQPQHF
j_gene: TRBJ1-5
v_gene: TRBV27

CDR3aa: CASSQVAGLSSGNTIYF
j_gene: TRBJ1-3
v_gene: TRBV4-2

CDR3aa: CASSQVSVGTAEAFF
j_gene: TRBJ1-1
v_gene: TRBV4-1

CDR3aa: CASSLRATDTQYF
j_gene: TRBJ2-3
v_gene: TRBV11-2

CDR3aa: CASSPNHYRGWYEQYF
j_gene: TRBJ2-7
v_gene: TRBV27

CDR3aa: CATSSAENIQYF
j_gene: TRBJ2-4
v_gene: TRBV15

CDR3aa: CSVPGKVGNEQYF
j_gene: TRBJ2-7
v_gene: TRBV29-1

CDR3aa: CASSPGQQAFF
j_gene: TRBJ1-1
v_gene: TRBV13

CDR3aa: CASSGSAGVNEKLFF
j_gene: TRBJ1-4
v_gene: TRBV2

CDR3aa: CASSLEPGGYNEQFF
j_gene: TRBJ2-1
v_gene: TRBV7-2

CDR3aa: CSVEGEPPFPDTQYF
j_gene: TRBJ2-3
v_gene: TRBV29-1

CDR3aa: CASSLVGDRNSNQPQHF
j_gene: TRBJ1-5
v_gene: TRBV7-9

CDR3aa: CASSQGPGGTGELFF
j_gene: TRBJ2-2
v_gene: TRBV4-1

CDR3aa: CASSQGRQGYEQYF
j_gene: TRBJ2-7
v_gene: TRBV4-2

CDR3aa: CSVGTGTTYEQYF
j_gene: TRBJ2-7
v_gene: TRBV29-1

CDR3aa: CASSFYRDPPYDTQYF
j_gene: TRBJ2-3
v_gene: TRBV5-6

CDR3aa: CASRTSGDTGYEQYF
j_gene: TRBJ2-7
v_gene: TRBV23-1

CDR3aa: CASSYSGRSVYGYTF
j_gene: TRBJ1-2
v_gene: TRBV6-5

CDR3aa: CSVLGTEAFF
j_gene: TRBJ1-1
v_gene: TRBV29-1

CDR3aa: CASTPRGTSTDTQYF
j_gene: TRBJ2-3
v_gene: TRBV27

CDR3aa: CASSEPGTGYYEQYF
j_gene: TRBJ2-7
v_gene: TRBV6-1

CDR3aa: CASSTDRGNQPQHF
j_gene: TRBJ1-5
v_gene: TRBV5-5

CDR3aa: CASSYSNGQTEAFF
j_gene: TRBJ1-1
v_gene: TRBV6-5

CDR3aa: CASSQGGAPTDTQYF
j_gene: TRBJ2-3
v_gene: TRBV4-2

CDR3aa: CASSEGTQYF
j_gene: TRBJ2-3
v_gene: TRBV11-2

CDR3aa: CASSLEAGYEQYF
j_gene: TRBJ2-7
v_gene: TRBV13

CDR3aa: CASSGSGGIIQYF
j_gene: TRBJ2-4
v_gene: TRBV11-2

CDR3aa: CASSGAPVQQTFYGYTF
j_gene: TRBJ1-2
v_gene: TRBV25-1

CDR3aa: CASSQVNRDPKLFF
j_gene: TRBJ1-4
v_gene: TRBV14

CDR3aa: CASSLPRAPEAFF
j_gene: TRBJ1-1
v_gene: TRBV7-9

CDR3aa: CAWTTSRGVSSYEQYF
j_gene: TRBJ2-7
v_gene: TRBV30

CDR3aa: CASIRGPEAFF
j_gene: TRBJ1-1
v_gene: TRBV25-1

CDR3aa: CATSYPGRGSTRQQFF
j_gene: TRBJ2-1
v_gene: TRBV15

CDR3aa: CAWGTGSGANVLTF
j_gene: TRBJ2-6
v_gene: TRBV30

CDR3aa: CASRGGQIYGYTF
j_gene: TRBJ1-2
v_gene: TRBV5-6

CDR3aa: CATSSDAGTGYTDTQYF
j_gene: TRBJ2-3
v_gene: TRBV15

CDR3aa: CASTGGKVEAFF
j_gene: TRBJ1-1
v_gene: TRBV2

CDR3aa: CAWSEYQRQGNYGYTF
j_gene: TRBJ1-2
v_gene: TRBV30